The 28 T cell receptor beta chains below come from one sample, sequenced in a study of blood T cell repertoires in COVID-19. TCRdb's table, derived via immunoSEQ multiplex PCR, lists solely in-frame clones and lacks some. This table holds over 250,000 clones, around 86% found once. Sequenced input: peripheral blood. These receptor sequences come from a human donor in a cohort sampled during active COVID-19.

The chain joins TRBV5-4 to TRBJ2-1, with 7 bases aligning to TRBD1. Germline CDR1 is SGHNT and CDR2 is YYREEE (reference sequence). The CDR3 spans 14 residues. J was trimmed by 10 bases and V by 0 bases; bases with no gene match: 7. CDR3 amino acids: CASSLGETGREQFF. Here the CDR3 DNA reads TGTGCCAGCAGCTTGGGCGAGACAGGGAGAGAGCAGTTCTTC.

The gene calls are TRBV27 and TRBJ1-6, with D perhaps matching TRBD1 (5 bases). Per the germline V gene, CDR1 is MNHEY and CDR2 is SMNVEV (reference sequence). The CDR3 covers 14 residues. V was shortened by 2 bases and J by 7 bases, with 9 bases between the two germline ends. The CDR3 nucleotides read TGTGCCAGCAGTTTACTAGGGGCGAATTCACCCCTCCACTTT. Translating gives CASSLLGANSPLHF.

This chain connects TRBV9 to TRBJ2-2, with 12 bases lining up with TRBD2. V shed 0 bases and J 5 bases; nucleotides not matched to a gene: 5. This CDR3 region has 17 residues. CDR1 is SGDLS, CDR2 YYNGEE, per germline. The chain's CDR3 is CASSVGLAGVVTGELFF. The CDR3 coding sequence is TGTGCCAGCAGCGTAGGACTAGCGGGAGTCGTGACCGGGGAGCTGTTTTTT.

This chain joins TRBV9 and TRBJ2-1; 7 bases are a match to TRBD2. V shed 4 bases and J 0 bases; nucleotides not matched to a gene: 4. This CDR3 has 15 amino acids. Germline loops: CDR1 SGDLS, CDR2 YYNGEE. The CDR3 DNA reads TGTGCCAGCAGCCCACGGGACTACTCCTACAATGAGCAGTTCTTC. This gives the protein CASSPRDYSYNEQFF.

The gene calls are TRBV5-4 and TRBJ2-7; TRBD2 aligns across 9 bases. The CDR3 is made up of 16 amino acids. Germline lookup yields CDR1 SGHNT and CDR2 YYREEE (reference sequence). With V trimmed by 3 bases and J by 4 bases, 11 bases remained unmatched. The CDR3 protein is CASSSWRAGGNYEQYF. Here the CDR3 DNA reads TGTGCCAGCAGCTCCTGGAGGGCGGGAGGGAATTACGAGCAGTACTTC.

The DNA of the CDR3 is TGCGCCAGCAGCTCGGACAGGGGCCTACCTTCTAACTATGGCTACACCTTC. This sequence encodes CASSSDRGLPSNYGYTF. The chain combines TRBV5-1 with TRBJ1-2, with TRBD1 matching 9 bases. Germline CDR1 reads SGHRS; CDR2 reads YFSETQ. After removal of 3 bases from V and 0 bases from J, the junction contained 9 bases not matched to a gene. The CDR3 has 17 residues.

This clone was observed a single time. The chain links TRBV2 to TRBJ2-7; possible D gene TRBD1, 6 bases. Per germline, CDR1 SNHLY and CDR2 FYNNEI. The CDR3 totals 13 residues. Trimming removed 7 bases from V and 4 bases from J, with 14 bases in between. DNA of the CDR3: TGTGCCAGCATTCGGACAGAAAGTTACGAGCAGTACTTC. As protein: CASIRTESYEQYF.

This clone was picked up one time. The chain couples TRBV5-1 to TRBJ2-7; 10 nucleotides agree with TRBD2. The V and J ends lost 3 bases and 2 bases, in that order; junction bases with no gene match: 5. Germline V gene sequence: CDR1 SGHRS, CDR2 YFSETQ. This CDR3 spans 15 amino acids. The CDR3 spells CASSWASGSAYEQYF. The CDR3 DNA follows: TGCGCCAGCAGCTGGGCTAGCGGGAGCGCCTACGAGCAGTACTTC.

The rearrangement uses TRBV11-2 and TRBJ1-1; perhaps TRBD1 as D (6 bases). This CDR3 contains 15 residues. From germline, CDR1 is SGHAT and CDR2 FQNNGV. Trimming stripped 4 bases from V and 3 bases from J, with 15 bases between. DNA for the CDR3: TGTGCCAGCAGCTCGGGGGGGCGCTTGGACACTGAAGCTTTCTTT. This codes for CASSSGGRLDTEAFF.

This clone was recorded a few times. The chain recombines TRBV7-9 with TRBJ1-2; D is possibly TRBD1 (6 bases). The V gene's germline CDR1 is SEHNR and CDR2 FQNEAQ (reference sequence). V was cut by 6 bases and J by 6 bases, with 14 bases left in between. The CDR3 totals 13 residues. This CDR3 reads CASREGQWNGYTF. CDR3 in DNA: TGTGCCAGCAGGGAAGGACAGTGGAATGGCTACACCTTC.

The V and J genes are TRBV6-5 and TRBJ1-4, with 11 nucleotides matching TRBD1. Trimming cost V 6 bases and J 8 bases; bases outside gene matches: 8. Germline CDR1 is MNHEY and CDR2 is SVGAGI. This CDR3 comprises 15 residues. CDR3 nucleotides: TGTGCCAGCAGGACGGCCGGGACAGGGGGGGAAAAACTGTTTTTT. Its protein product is CASRTAGTGGEKLFF.

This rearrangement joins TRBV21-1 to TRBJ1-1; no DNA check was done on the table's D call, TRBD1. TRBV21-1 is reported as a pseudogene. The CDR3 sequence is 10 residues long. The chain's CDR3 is CASNGLSAFF. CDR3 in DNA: TGTGCCAGCAATGGGCTTTCGGCTTTCTTT.

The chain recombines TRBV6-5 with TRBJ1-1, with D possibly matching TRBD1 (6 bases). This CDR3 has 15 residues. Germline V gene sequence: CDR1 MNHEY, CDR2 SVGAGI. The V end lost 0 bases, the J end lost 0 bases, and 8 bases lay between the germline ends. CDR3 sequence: CASSYSGTLNTEAFF. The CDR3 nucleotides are TGTGCCAGCAGTTACTCTGGGACACTGAACACTGAAGCTTTCTTT.

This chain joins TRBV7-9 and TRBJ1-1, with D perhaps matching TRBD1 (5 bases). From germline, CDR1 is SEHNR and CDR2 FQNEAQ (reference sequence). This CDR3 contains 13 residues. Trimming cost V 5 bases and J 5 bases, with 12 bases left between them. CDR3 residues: CASSTQGGTEAFF. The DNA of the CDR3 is TGTGCCAGCAGCACTCAGGGAGGAACTGAAGCTTTCTTT.

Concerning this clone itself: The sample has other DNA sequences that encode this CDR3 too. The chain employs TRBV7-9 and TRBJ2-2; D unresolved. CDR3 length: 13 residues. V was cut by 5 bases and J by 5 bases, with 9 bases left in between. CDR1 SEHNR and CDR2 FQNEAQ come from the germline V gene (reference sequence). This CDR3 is CASSPLSTGELFF. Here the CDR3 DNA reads TGTGCCAGCAGCCCCCTAAGTACCGGGGAGCTGTTTTTT.

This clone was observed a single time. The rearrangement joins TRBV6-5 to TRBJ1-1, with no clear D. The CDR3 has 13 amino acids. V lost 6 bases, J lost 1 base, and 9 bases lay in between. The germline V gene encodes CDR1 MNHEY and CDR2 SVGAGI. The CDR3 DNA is TGTGCCAGCAGGTTTAAATCGAACACTGAAGCTTTCTTT. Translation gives CASRFKSNTEAFF.

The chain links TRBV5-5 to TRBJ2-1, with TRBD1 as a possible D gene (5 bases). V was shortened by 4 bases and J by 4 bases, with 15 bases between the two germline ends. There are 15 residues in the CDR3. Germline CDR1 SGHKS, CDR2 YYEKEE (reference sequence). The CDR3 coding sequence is TGTGCCAGCAGCCCTCTAGGTGGGGCATACAATGAGCAGTTCTTC. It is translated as CASSPLGGAYNEQFF.

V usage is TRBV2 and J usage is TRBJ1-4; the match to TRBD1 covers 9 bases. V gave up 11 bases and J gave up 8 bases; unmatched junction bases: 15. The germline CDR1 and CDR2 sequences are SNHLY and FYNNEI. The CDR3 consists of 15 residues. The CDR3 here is CASRDRESRGEKLFF. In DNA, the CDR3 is TGTGCCTCCCGGGACAGGGAGTCTCGGGGCGAAAAACTGTTTTTT.

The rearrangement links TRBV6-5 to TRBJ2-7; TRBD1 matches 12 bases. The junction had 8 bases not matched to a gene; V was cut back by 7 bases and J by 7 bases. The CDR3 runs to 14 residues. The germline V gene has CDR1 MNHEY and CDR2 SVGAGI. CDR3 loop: CASKPGQGAGEQYF. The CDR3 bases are TGTGCCAGCAAACCGGGACAGGGGGCGGGGGAGCAGTACTTC.

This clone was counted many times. The chain's CDR3 is CASSYNRAYEQYF. The DNA for the CDR3 is TGTGCCAGCAGTTATAACCGCGCCTACGAGCAGTACTTC. V is TRBV6-2 or TRBV6-3 and J is TRBJ2-7; D is undetermined. CDR3 length: 13 residues. Trimming removed 3 bases from V and 2 bases from J, with 8 bases in between. CDR1 is MNHEY, CDR2 SVGEGT, per germline.

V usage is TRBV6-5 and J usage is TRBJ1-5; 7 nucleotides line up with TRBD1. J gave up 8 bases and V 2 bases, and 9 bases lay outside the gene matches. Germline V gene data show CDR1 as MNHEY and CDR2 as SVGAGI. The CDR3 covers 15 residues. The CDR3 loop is CASSYEGAGLEPQHF. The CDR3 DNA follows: TGTGCCAGCAGTTACGAGGGGGCAGGCTTGGAGCCCCAGCATTTT.

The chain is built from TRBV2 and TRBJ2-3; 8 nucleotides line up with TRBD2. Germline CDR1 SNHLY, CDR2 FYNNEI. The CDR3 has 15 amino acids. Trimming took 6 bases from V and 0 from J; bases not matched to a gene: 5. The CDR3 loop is CASRATSVSTDTQYF. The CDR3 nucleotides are TGTGCCAGCAGGGCGACTAGCGTTAGCACAGATACGCAGTATTTT.

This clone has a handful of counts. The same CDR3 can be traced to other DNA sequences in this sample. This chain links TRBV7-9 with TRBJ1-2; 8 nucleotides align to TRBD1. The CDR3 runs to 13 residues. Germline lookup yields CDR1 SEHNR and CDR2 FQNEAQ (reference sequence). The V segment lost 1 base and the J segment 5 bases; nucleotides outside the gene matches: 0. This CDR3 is CASSLGQGYGYTF. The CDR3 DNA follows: TGTGCCAGCAGCTTAGGACAGGGGTATGGCTACACCTTC.

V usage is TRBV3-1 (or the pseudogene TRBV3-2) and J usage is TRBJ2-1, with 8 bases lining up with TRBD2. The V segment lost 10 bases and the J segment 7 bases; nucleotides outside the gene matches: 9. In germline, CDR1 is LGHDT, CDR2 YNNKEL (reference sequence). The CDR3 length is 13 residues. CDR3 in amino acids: CAISGGGQNEQFF. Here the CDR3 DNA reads TGTGCCATCTCGGGAGGGGGGCAGAATGAGCAGTTCTTC.

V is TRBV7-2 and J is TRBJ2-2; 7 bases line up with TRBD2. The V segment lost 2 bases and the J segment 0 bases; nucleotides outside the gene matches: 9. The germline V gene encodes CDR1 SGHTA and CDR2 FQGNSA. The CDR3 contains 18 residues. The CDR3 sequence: CASSLPASGGANTGELFF. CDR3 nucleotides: TGTGCCAGCAGCTTACCCGCTAGCGGTGGTGCGAACACCGGGGAGCTGTTTTTT.

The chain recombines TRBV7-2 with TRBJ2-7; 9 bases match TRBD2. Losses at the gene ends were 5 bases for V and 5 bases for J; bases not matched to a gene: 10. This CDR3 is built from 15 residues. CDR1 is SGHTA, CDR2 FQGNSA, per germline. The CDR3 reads CASSPSSGNLNEQYF. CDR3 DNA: TGTGCCAGCAGCCCCTCTAGCGGGAATCTCAACGAGCAGTACTTC.

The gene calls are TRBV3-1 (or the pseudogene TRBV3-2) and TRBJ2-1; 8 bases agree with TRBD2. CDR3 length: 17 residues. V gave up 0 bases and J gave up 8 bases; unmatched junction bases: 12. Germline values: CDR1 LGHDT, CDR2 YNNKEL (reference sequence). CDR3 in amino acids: CASSQDSTSGRRHEQFF. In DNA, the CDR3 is TGTGCCAGCAGCCAAGATTCAACAAGCGGGAGACGCCATGAGCAGTTCTTC.

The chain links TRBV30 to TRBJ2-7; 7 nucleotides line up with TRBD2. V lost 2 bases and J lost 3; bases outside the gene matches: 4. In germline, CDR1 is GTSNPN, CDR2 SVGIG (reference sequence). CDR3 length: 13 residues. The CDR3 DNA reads TGTGCCTGGAGTCGGGGGGACCTCTACGAGCAGTACTTC. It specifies CAWSRGDLYEQYF. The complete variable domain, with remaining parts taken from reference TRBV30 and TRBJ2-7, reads SQTIHQWPATLVQPVGSPLSLECTVEGTSNPNLYWYRQAAGRGLQLLFYSVGIGQISSEVPQNLSASRPQDRQFILSSKKLLLSDSGFYLCAWSRGDLYEQYFGPGTRLTVT.